In this sample, the clone carrying this T cell receptor (beta chain) turned up once. At one end the junction does not follow the germline gene, possibly because of a read error. The sample belongs to a study of blood T cells in healthy people across ages. Germline V gene sequence: CDR1 SGHVS, CDR2 FNYEAQ. The CDR3 consists of 14 residues. Next came a second PCR, run for about 6 to 11 cycles, which used a sample-barcoded 5' primer along with a J-beta primer mix. A tag from a template-switch adaptor with 12 random nucleotides marked each cDNA molecule. From the 5' RACE reads, TCRdb called clonotypes with MiXCR, one entry per CDR3 protein. The sample lists more than 900,000 distinct CDR3 sequences; 25% to 35% were seen once. The same sample was also used in a study of T cells of mothers and their children.

This sequence originates from a woman aged 40 to 49 in good health. This chain joins TRBV7-6 and TRBJ2-7, with TRBD2 matching 9 bases. The sample comprised blood. CDR3 DNA sequence: TGTACCAGCAGCTTATCAGCGGGGGGTTCCGAGCAGTACTTC. Translating it yields CTSSLSAGGSEQYF.